This TCR beta chain originates from a study of T cell changes during pregnancy in multiple sclerosis. From germline, CDR1 is SGDLS and CDR2 YYNGEE. The CDR3 length is 15 residues. V lost 0 bases to trimming and J lost 4 bases; unmatched junction nucleotides: 3. Measured with immunoSEQ multiplex PCR; TCRdb has only the in-frame clones, and not every one. The profile shows about 44,000 clones, approximately 92% of them singletons. Material: peripheral blood. This sequence joins TRBV9 and TRBJ2-7, with 11 bases aligning to TRBD1. The receptor was isolated from a female donor with multiple sclerosis, enrolled in a pregnancy study. Here the CDR3 reads CASSVVGTGGYEQYF. DNA for the CDR3: TGTGCCAGCAGCGTAGTGGGGACAGGGGGATACGAGCAGTACTTC. Supplemented by reference TRBV9 and TRBJ2-7, the full variable domain reads DSGVTQTPKHLITATGQRVTLRCSPRSGDLSVYWYQQSLDQGLQFLIQYYNGEERAKGNILERFSAQQFPDLHSELNLSSLELGDSALYFCASSVVGTGGYEQYFGPGTRLTVT.